The present entry profiles one TCR beta chain with its context. In the study's own analysis: Reference gene primer amplification in the assay estimated nucleated cell counts. Profiled with immunoSEQ multiplex PCR; TCRdb holds only in-frame clones, not every one. D and trimming come from the DNA, and the V and J calls and clone size come from that table. The sample consists of about 120,000 clones, roughly nine tenths of them appearing once. This entry comes from a study of blood T cell repertoires in COVID-19. On the study more broadly: Researchers got acute and convalescent COVID-19 samples from the United States, Italy and Spain. The analysed material was cDNA or gDNA that came from T cells, B-cell-depleted T cells, or PBMCs.

The CDR3 has 15 amino acids. Deletions cut 2 bases from V and 6 bases from J, with 17 bases between. CDR1 is KGHSH and CDR2 is LQKENI in the germline V gene. Sequencing was performed on peripheral blood. This TCR was sampled from a man in his 70s with active or convalescent COVID-19. The chain joins TRBV18 to TRBJ2-7; D gene ambiguous. CDR3 amino acids: CASSPGPEGVSEQYF. CDR3 in DNA: TGTGCCAGCTCACCAGGGCCCGAAGGTGTCAGCGAGCAGTACTTC.